These 30 T cell receptor beta chains came from one sample sequenced in a study of cytomegalovirus exposure and HLA in healthy donors. Primers: 60 Vbeta forward and 13 Jbeta reverse. Method: immunoSEQ multiplex PCR; TCRdb's copy keeps in-frame clones and lacks some. The sample has about 150,000 clones, less than 90% seen once. The sample taken for sequencing was PBMCs. These receptors came from a boy aged 2 to 10 in good health and CMV-seronegative.

V usage is TRBV9 and J usage is TRBJ2-1; 9 nucleotides line up with TRBD1. The ends lost 0 bases at V and 6 bases at J; junction bases unmatched: 4. CDR3 size: 15 residues. Per the germline V gene, CDR1 is SGDLS and CDR2 is YYNGEE. The CDR3 is CASSVVQGAGNEQFF. The CDR3 DNA follows: TGTGCCAGCAGCGTAGTACAGGGGGCAGGCAATGAGCAGTTCTTC.

The chain recombines TRBV5-5 with TRBJ1-1; 10 bases agree with TRBD1. Trimming took 6 bases from V and 6 from J; bases not matched to a gene: 5. Per germline, CDR1 SGHKS and CDR2 YYEKEE (reference sequence). The CDR3 contains 13 residues. The CDR3 sequence is CASNRQGAAEAFF. The CDR3 nucleotides are TGTGCCAGCAACAGACAGGGGGCCGCTGAAGCTTTCTTT. The full variable domain, completed using reference TRBV5-5 and TRBJ1-1, is DAGVTQSPTHLIKTRGQQVTLRCSPISGHKSVSWYQQVLGQGPQFIFQYYEKEERGRGNFPDRFSARQFPNYSSELNVNALLLGDSALYLCASNRQGAAEAFFGQGTRLTVV.

The V call is TRBV10-1, the J call TRBJ2-7; TRBD1 matches 9 bases. CDR3 length equals 15 residues. Germline-derived CDR1 and CDR2 are WNHNN and SYGVQD (reference sequence). V was clipped by 2 bases and J by 1 base; unmatched bases: 3. CDR3 nucleotide sequence: TGCGCCAGCAGTGAGGGGACAGGGAGATCCTACGAGCAGTACTTC. Translated: CASSEGTGRSYEQYF.

This chain connects TRBV7-2 to TRBJ2-7; D perhaps matches TRBD2 (6 bases). This CDR3 has 15 residues. CDR1 and CDR2 (germline): SGHTA, FQGNSA. V was clipped by 3 bases and J by 0 bases, with 12 bases between them. CDR3 sequence (DNA): TGTGCCAGCAGCTTTTGGGAGGCCCCCTCCTACGAGCAGTACTTC. It translates to CASSFWEAPSYEQYF.

This chain links TRBV18 with TRBJ2-7; possibly TRBD2 for D (7 bases). The V end lost 7 bases, the J end lost 0 bases, and 13 bases lay between the germline ends. Germline V gene sequence: CDR1 KGHSH, CDR2 LQKENI. This CDR3 comprises 14 residues. CDR3 nucleotides: TGTGCCAGCTTCCGGGGGGCCGACTCCTACGAGCAGTACTTC. Amino acid sequence: CASFRGADSYEQYF.

The rearrangement uses TRBV28 and TRBJ2-7; 7 bases are a match to TRBD1. The CDR3 length is 14 residues. V trimming: 7 bases; J trimming: 5 bases; junction bases outside the gene matches: 11. Looked up from germline, CDR1 is MDHEN and CDR2 is SYDVKM. This chain's CDR3 is CASTLGRGLDEQYF. The CDR3, as DNA: TGTGCCAGCACCCTGGGTAGGGGGCTCGACGAGCAGTACTTC.

This chain connects TRBV10-3 to TRBJ2-7; possibly TRBD2 for D (5 bases). Germline V gene data show CDR1 as ENHRY and CDR2 as SYGVKD. V dropped 6 bases and J dropped 6 bases, with 9 bases sitting between them. The CDR3 runs 11 residues. The CDR3 nucleotides read TGTGCCATCAGGGAGGAGAGCGAGCAGTACTTC. Encoded protein: CAIREESEQYF.

The chain links TRBV5-1 to TRBJ2-3, with 9 nucleotides matching TRBD1. Germline V gene sequence: CDR1 SGHRS, CDR2 YFSETQ. Unmatched junction bases numbered 6, after V lost 4 bases and J lost 3 bases. There are 15 residues in the CDR3. Here the CDR3 reads CASSPYRGQTDTQYF. The CDR3 region has the DNA TGCGCCAGCAGCCCCTACAGGGGGCAGACAGATACGCAGTATTTT. Supplemented by reference TRBV5-1 and TRBJ2-3, the full variable domain reads KAGVTQTPRYLIKTRGQQVTLSCSPISGHRSVSWYQQTPGQGLQFLFEYFSETQRNKGNFPGRFSGRQFSNSRSEMNVSTLELGDSALYLCASSPYRGQTDTQYFGPGTRLTVL.

This rearrangement joins TRBV7-2 to TRBJ2-3; D is uncertain. V lost 5 bases to trimming and J lost 2 bases, with 5 bases between them. Germline CDR1 is SGHTA and CDR2 is FQGNSA. CDR3 length: 12 amino acids. Here the CDR3 reads CASSLSTDTQYF. As DNA, the CDR3 is TGTGCCAGCAGCCTGTCCACAGATACGCAGTATTTT.

CDR3 sequence reads: CASSQSGQGADGELFF. Here the CDR3 DNA reads TGTGCCAGCAGCCAATCGGGACAGGGGGCTGACGGGGAGCTGTTTTTT. The genes are TRBV4-2 and TRBJ2-2; TRBD1 matches at 12 bases. The CDR3 spans 16 residues. In germline, CDR1 is LGHNA, CDR2 YNFKEQ. J gave up 7 bases and V 2 bases, and 5 bases lay outside the gene matches.

The chain carries TRBV21-1 and TRBJ2-3; TRBD2, the D gene given by the table, was not confirmed from the DNA. TRBV21-1 is given as a pseudogene. This CDR3 has 16 residues. The CDR3: CASSKFREESTDTQYF. The CDR3 region has the DNA TGTGCCAGCAGCAAATTTAGGGAGGAGAGCACAGATACGCAGTATTTT.

The J gene is TRBJ2-5, the V gene TRBV25-1, with TRBD2 matching over 9 bases. CDR1 MGHDK and CDR2 SYGVNS come from the germline V gene. The CDR3 extends over 14 amino acids. Losses at the gene ends were 8 bases for V and 3 bases for J; bases not matched to a gene: 7. The CDR3 DNA sequence: TGTGCCAGCGGGCCCTTAGCGGGAGAAGAGACCCAGTACTTC. It translates to CASGPLAGEETQYF.

The gene calls are TRBV7-3 and TRBJ2-1, with 7 bases fitting TRBD1. This CDR3 contains 16 residues. Trimming cost V 6 bases and J 5 bases; bases outside gene matches: 13. Germline V gene data show CDR1 as SGHTA and CDR2 as FQGTGA. CDR3 loop: CASRPSPGQADNEQFF. The DNA of the CDR3 is TGTGCCAGCAGGCCCTCCCCCGGACAGGCTGACAATGAGCAGTTCTTC.

This chain uses TRBV28 with TRBJ2-3, with D perhaps TRBD2 (5 bases). Looked up from germline, CDR1 is MDHEN and CDR2 is SYDVKM. Trimming stripped 10 bases from V and 0 bases from J, with 17 bases between. The CDR3 is 15 residues long. The CDR3 protein is CAIRESGISTDTQYF. The CDR3 nucleotides are TGTGCCATCCGAGAGTCCGGGATAAGCACAGATACGCAGTATTTT. Supplemented by reference TRBV28 and TRBJ2-3, the full variable domain reads DVKVTQSSRYLVKRTGEKVFLECVQDMDHENMFWYRQDPGLGLRLIYFSYDVKMKEKGDIPEGYSVSREKKERFSLILESASTNQTSMYLCAIRESGISTDTQYFGPGTRLTVL.

Concerning this clone itself: At one of its ends the junction is not consistent with the germline gene, which may arise from a read error. CDR3 protein: CSVEGPPGEQYF. CDR3 DNA: TGCAGCGTCGAAGGCCCCCCGGGCGAGCAGTACTTC. The rearrangement links TRBV29-1 to TRBJ2-7; no clear D gene. The CDR3 spans 12 residues. Germline V gives CDR1 SQVTM, CDR2 ANQGSEA.

This sequence joins TRBV9 and TRBJ1-2, with D possibly matching TRBD1 (5 bases). In germline, CDR1 is SGDLS, CDR2 YYNGEE. This CDR3 comprises 15 residues. V was clipped by 3 bases and J by 4 bases, with 16 bases between them. The CDR3 nucleotides read TGTGCCAGCAGCGCCGACGGGGAGGGGCCCTATGGCTACACCTTC. It codes for CASSADGEGPYGYTF.

This rearrangement joins TRBV6-5 to TRBJ2-1; perhaps TRBD2 as D (6 bases). The CDR3 has 14 amino acids. Trimming shortened V by 0 bases and J by 4 bases, and 7 bases separated the two germline ends. Germline CDR1 is MNHEY and CDR2 is SVGAGI. CDR3 sequence reads: CASSYSGGYNEQFF. The DNA of the CDR3 is TGTGCCAGCAGTTACTCGGGGGGATACAATGAGCAGTTCTTC.

The J gene is TRBJ1-5, the V gene TRBV4-2, with 7 bases matching TRBD1. The CDR3 consists of 17 residues. Germline V lookup: CDR1 LGHNA, CDR2 YNFKEQ. V was clipped by 0 bases and J by 0 bases; unmatched bases: 5. This CDR3 reads CASSQEGGTSSNQPQHF. The CDR3 coding sequence is TGTGCCAGCAGCCAAGAAGGGGGCACCTCTAGCAATCAGCCCCAGCATTTT.

The chain recombines TRBV28 with TRBJ1-1; 7 bases align to TRBD1. Looked up from germline, CDR1 is MDHEN and CDR2 is SYDVKM. The V gene end was trimmed by 7 bases and the J gene end by 8 bases; junction bases not matched to a gene: 13. CDR3 length: 14 amino acids. CDR3 residues: CASILGQETPEAFF. The CDR3 bases are TGTGCCAGCATCCTAGGACAGGAGACCCCCGAAGCTTTCTTT.

This chain uses TRBV9 with TRBJ2-3, with D possibly TRBD1 on 6 matching bases. Germline loops: CDR1 SGDLS, CDR2 YYNGEE. The V end lost 4 bases, the J end lost 4 bases, and 13 bases lay between the germline ends. The CDR3 totals 14 residues. The CDR3 nucleotides read TGTGCCAGCAGCACCAGACAGGAGGCAGATACGCAGTATTTT. It translates to CASSTRQEADTQYF. The variable domain in full, completed from reference TRBV9 and TRBJ2-3, reads DSGVTQTPKHLITATGQRVTLRCSPRSGDLSVYWYQQSLDQGLQFLIQYYNGEERAKGNILERFSAQQFPDLHSELNLSSLELGDSALYFCASSTRQEADTQYFGPGTRLTVL.

This clone has more than one count but fewer than ten. The rearrangement links TRBV6-5 to TRBJ1-1, with a tentative D call TRBD1 (5 bases). CDR3 length: 13 amino acids. Germline assignment: CDR1 MNHEY and CDR2 SVGAGI. V was trimmed by 5 bases and J by 5 bases, leaving 12 bases between them. In DNA form, the CDR3 reads TGTGCCAGCAGTAGAGACAGCTCGACTGAAGCTTTCTTT. Translating it yields CASSRDSSTEAFF.

V is TRBV18 and J is TRBJ2-5; 8 positions agree with TRBD1. CDR1 and CDR2 (germline): KGHSH, LQKENI. Germline trimming cut 4 bases from V and 7 bases from J; bases unmatched to any gene: 11. This CDR3 is built from 15 residues. The CDR3 DNA is TGTGCCAGCTCACGACCGACAGGGGCCATTGGGACCCAGTACTTC. Protein product: CASSRPTGAIGTQYF.

J is TRBJ2-1 and V is TRBV7-2; 8 bases align to TRBD2. The germline gives CDR1 SGHTA, CDR2 FQGNSA. CDR3 size: 15 residues. V lost 1 base to trimming and J lost 2 bases; unmatched junction nucleotides: 1. CDR3 region: CASSLDSGTYNEQFF. CDR3 DNA: TGTGCCAGCAGCTTAGATAGCGGGACCTACAATGAGCAGTTCTTC.

This rearrangement joins TRBV12-2 to TRBJ2-7; TRBD1 is taken as the D call from the table, unchecked against the DNA. TRBV12-2 is described as a pseudogene. The CDR3 is 16 amino acids. The DNA for the CDR3 is TGTGCAAGTCGCTTATCGAGGGGGACAGGGAAAGACGAGCAGTACTTC. Protein: CASRLSRGTGKDEQYF.

The chain uses TRBV28 and TRBJ1-2; TRBD1 matches 8 bases. With 2 bases clipped from V and 7 bases from J, the junction kept 6 bases outside the gene matches. Germline V CDR1 and CDR2: MDHEN, SYDVKM. CDR3 size: 14 residues. In DNA, the CDR3 is TGTGCCAGCAGTTTAGACCAGGGGGCGGGTGGCTACACCTTC. Its protein is CASSLDQGAGGYTF.

The count of this clone is one. V and J are TRBV2 and TRBJ2-3, with 7 bases matching TRBD1. J lost 6 bases, V lost 8 bases, and 8 bases had no gene match. The germline V gene has CDR1 SNHLY and CDR2 FYNNEI. The CDR3 consists of 13 residues. The CDR3 loop is CASDRELADTQYF. The DNA of the CDR3 is TGTGCCAGCGACAGGGAGTTGGCGGATACGCAGTATTTT.

V and J are TRBV7-8 and TRBJ2-3, with a weak D call TRBD2 (5 bases). Deletions cut 4 bases from V and 1 base from J, with 18 bases between. Looked up from germline, CDR1 is SGHVS and CDR2 is FQNEAQ. The CDR3 totals 17 residues. The DNA for the CDR3 is TGTGCCAGCAGCTCACCCCATTCCGGAGGAGGCACAGATACGCAGTATTTT. Translated: CASSSPHSGGGTDTQYF.

This chain uses TRBV7-2 with TRBJ2-7, with 7 bases lining up with TRBD1. Trimming removed 3 bases from V and 4 bases from J; junction bases left unmatched: 6. Per germline, CDR1 SGHTA and CDR2 FQGNSA. CDR3 length equals 14 residues. The CDR3 sequence is CASSLRTGEYEQYF. The CDR3 DNA is TGTGCCAGCAGCTTGCGGACAGGCGAATACGAGCAGTACTTC. Variable domain in full (rest from reference TRBV7-2 and TRBJ2-7): GAGVSQSPSNKVTEKGKDVELRCDPISGHTALYWYRQSLGQGLEFLIYFQGNSAPDKSGLPSDRFSAERTGGSVSTLTIQRTQQEDSAVYLCASSLRTGEYEQYFGPGTRLTVT.

This chain connects TRBV5-1 to TRBJ1-2, with a weak D call TRBD1 (6 bases). V shed 4 bases and J shed 1 base, with 14 bases lying between them. Germline V gives CDR1 SGHRS, CDR2 YFSETQ. The CDR3 totals 15 residues. As DNA, the CDR3 is TGCGCCAGCAGCGGCGGACAGTTATTTAACTATGGCTACACCTTC. Translating it yields CASSGGQLFNYGYTF.

The chain is built from TRBV6-1 and TRBJ2-6; TRBD2 is a possible D gene (6 bases). There are 15 residues in the CDR3. The germline V gene encodes CDR1 MNHNS and CDR2 SASEGT. The V end was cut by 5 bases, the J end by 1 base, with 9 bases between. The CDR3 DNA sequence: TGTGCCAGCAGTCAGGGACTTTCTGGGGCCAACGTCCTGACTTTC. Its protein is CASSQGLSGANVLTF.